This TCR beta chain was identified during a study of blood T cells in healthy people across ages. This clonotype came up a few times. What it recognizes is unknown. Using a J-beta primer mix together with a sample-barcoded 5' primer, a second PCR was run for about 6 to 11 cycles. One entry per CDR3 protein, called by TCRdb with MiXCR from the 5' RACE reads. The sample contains some 900,000 distinct CDR3 sequences, around 48% of which appear only once. CDR1 MNHEY and CDR2 SMNVEV come from the germline V gene (reference sequence). V shed 6 bases and J 0 bases; nucleotides not matched to a gene: 7. This CDR3 spans 16 amino acids. General study points: Investigators viewed diversity estimates from one million T cells as underestimates, the study reported. More naive CD4+ cells and higher diversity were found in long-lived than in aged donors.

The V and J genes are TRBV27 and TRBJ2-4, with TRBD2 identical over 8 bases. The origin of this receptor is a man younger than 40 in good health. The sequenced material came from blood. CDR3 amino acids: CASSRGGTIAKNIQYF. DNA for the CDR3: TGTGCCAGCAGCCGGGGGGGGACTATAGCCAAAAACATTCAGTACTTC.